The 26 T cell receptor beta chains reported below all come from one sample, sequenced in a study of regulatory T cells in long-lasting Graves disease. Indicated time point: newly diagnosed GD, antithyroid drugs for less than 3 months. Construction of the TCR library relied on RNA isolated from PBMCs. Construction of TCR beta libraries relied on iRepertoire HTBI primers and on Arm-PCR targeting CDR3 regions. Using its own MiXCR run on the multiplex PCR reads, TCRdb lists one record per CDR3 protein. Among approximately 540,000 distinct CDR3 sequences listed, 12% were seen once. In addition, the sample was reused for a study of T cells in Graves' hyperthyroidism and ophthalmopathy.

Here the sequenced sample was peripheral blood mononuclear cells (PBMCs), taken at new diagnosis, from a patient treated with antithyroid drugs. Receptors were obtained from a woman aged 25 to 39 with Graves disease.

This clonotype was seen at least ten times. The chain carries TRBV7-9 and TRBJ2-2; D is possibly TRBD1 (5 bases). CDR3 size: 20 residues. Germline values: CDR1 SEHNR, CDR2 FQNEAQ (reference sequence). Trimming cost V 1 base and J 5 bases, with 26 bases left between them. The CDR3 sequence: CASSLEGSRVPGSGTGELFF. The CDR3 DNA is TGTGCCAGCAGCTTAGAGGGATCCCGTGTACCAGGGTCAGGAACCGGGGAGCTGTTTTTT.

This clonotype has ten or more counts. V and J are TRBV18 and TRBJ2-7, with a weak D call TRBD2 (6 bases). Trimming took off 4 bases at V and 0 bases at J, with 10 bases between the two ends. There are 14 residues in the CDR3. In germline, CDR1 is KGHSH, CDR2 LQKENI. As DNA, the CDR3 is TGTGCCAGCTCACGCGGGACTGCCTCCTACGAGCAGTACTTC. It encodes CASSRGTASYEQYF.

This clonotype was observed many times. This rearrangement joins TRBV19 to TRBJ2-7; 8 bases map to TRBD1. The V and J ends lost 8 bases and 0 bases, in that order; junction bases with no gene match: 9. Germline CDR1 reads LNHDA; CDR2 reads SQIVND (reference sequence). The CDR3 runs to 15 residues. In DNA form, the CDR3 reads TGTGCCAGTCGAACCCGGGACAGGAACTCCTACGAGCAGTACTTC. Translated: CASRTRDRNSYEQYF.

There are many counts of this clonotype. The rearrangement joins TRBV6-2 or TRBV6-3 to TRBJ1-2, with D possibly TRBD1 on 5 matching bases. The CDR3 runs to 15 residues. Germline CDR1 MNHEY, CDR2 SVGEGT. V was shortened by 0 bases and J by 0 bases, with 8 bases between the two germline ends. The CDR3 nucleotides are TGTGCCAGCAGTTACTCGGGGACGTCTAACTATGGCTACACCTTC. This translates into CASSYSGTSNYGYTF.

This clonotype came up many times. V gene TRBV30 combines with J gene TRBJ1-5, with 12 bases matching TRBD1. The ends lost 1 base at V and 6 bases at J; junction bases unmatched: 10. CDR1 and CDR2 (germline): GTSNPN, SVGIG (reference sequence). CDR3 length equals 17 residues. The CDR3 bases are TGTGCCTGGAGTGAGGGACAGGGGGCTAGTAGATTTCAGCCCCAGCATTTT. This sequence encodes CAWSEGQGASRFQPQHF. Full variable domain (missing parts from reference TRBV30 and TRBJ1-5): SQTIHQWPATLVQPVGSPLSLECTVEGTSNPNLYWYRQAAGRGLQLLFYSVGIGQISSEVPQNLSASRPQDRQFILSSKKLLLSDSGFYLCAWSEGQGASRFQPQHFGDGTRLSIL.

In its sample, this clonotype was seen a few times. The chain carries TRBV3-1 and TRBJ1-1; D is perhaps TRBD1 (5 bases). CDR3 length: 14 residues. V was clipped by 4 bases and J by 6 bases, with 15 bases between them. The germline gives CDR1 LGHDT, CDR2 YNNKEL (reference sequence). The CDR3 is CASSLHTGFSEAFF. The CDR3 DNA is TGTGCCAGCAGCCTCCACACAGGTTTCTCTGAAGCTTTCTTT. The variable domain in full, with the rest retrieved from reference TRBV3-1 and TRBJ1-1, is DTAVSQTPKYLVTQMGNDKSIKCEQNLGHDTMYWYKQDSKKFLKIMFSYNNKELIINETVPNRFSPKSPDKAHLNLHINSLELGDSAVYFCASSLHTGFSEAFFGQGTRLTVV.

V usage is TRBV27 and J usage is TRBJ2-7, with 7 bases identical to TRBD2. Germline values: CDR1 MNHEY, CDR2 SMNVEV (reference sequence). V was pared by 6 bases and J by 7 bases, with 9 bases of the junction left unmatched. This CDR3 has 13 residues. The CDR3 DNA reads TGTGCCAGCAGGTTACCCTGGGGGGGTGAGCAGTACTTC. This gives the protein CASRLPWGGEQYF.

This clonotype has only a few counts. The rearrangement links TRBV4-3 to TRBJ2-6; the D is unclear. With 0 bases removed from V and 0 bases from J, the gap between germline ends came to 9 bases. Germline lookup yields CDR1 LGHNA and CDR2 YSLEER. The CDR3 loop spans 17 amino acids. CDR3 in DNA: TGCGCCAGCAGCCAAGAGCGGATTTCCTCTGGGGCCAACGTCCTGACTTTC. It yields the protein CASSQERISSGANVLTF.

This clonotype has only a few counts. A clone one base away is much larger, so this may be a read error. The chain has TRBV6-1 and TRBJ2-3; D gene uncertain. Deletions cut 8 bases from V and 8 bases from J, with 14 bases between. There are 12 residues in the CDR3. Looked up from germline, CDR1 is MNHNS and CDR2 is SASEGT. The CDR3, as DNA: TGTGCCAGCCGCCAGTGGCCAGGTACGCAGTATTTT. The encoded protein is CASRQWPGTQYF.

This clonotype was counted many times. V and J are TRBV2 and TRBJ2-6; D is uncertain. The CDR3 is made up of 14 amino acids. The V gene's germline CDR1 is SNHLY and CDR2 FYNNEI. V lost 9 bases and J 0 bases, leaving 9 bases between the germline ends. The DNA for the CDR3 is TGTGCCAGTCATTCGTACTCTGGGGCCAACGTCCTGACTTTC. Protein product: CASHSYSGANVLTF.

The chain carries TRBV20-1 and TRBJ2-7, with 10 bases identical to TRBD1. Germline V gene data show CDR1 as DFQATT and CDR2 as SNEGSKA (reference sequence). The junction had 6 bases not matched to a gene; V was cut back by 1 base and J by 6 bases. There are 14 residues in the CDR3. CDR3 amino acids: CSARGGQGSGEQYF. The CDR3, as DNA: TGCAGTGCTAGAGGGGGACAGGGGTCGGGCGAGCAGTACTTC.

Details on this clonotype: This may come from a read error, since a much larger clone is one base off. The V and J genes are TRBV16 and TRBJ2-7; D tentatively reads TRBD1 or TRBD2 (5 bases each). The CDR3 is 13 amino acids. CDR1 KGHSY and CDR2 FQNENV come from the germline V gene. V lost 4 bases, J lost 6 bases, and 13 bases lay in between. DNA of the CDR3: TGTGCCAGCAGCCGAGCCCATGGGACCGAGCAGTACTTC. It encodes CASSRAHGTEQYF.

Many counts were recorded for this clonotype. This chain joins TRBV30 and TRBJ2-1; 10 bases are a match to TRBD2. V dropped 1 base and J dropped 8; count of bases not matched to a gene: 5. The germline gives CDR1 GTSNPN, CDR2 SVGIG (reference sequence). The CDR3 loop spans 14 amino acids. CDR3 region: CAWSEREGRDEQFF. The CDR3 region has the DNA TGTGCCTGGAGTGAGCGGGAGGGCCGCGATGAGCAGTTCTTC.

This clonotype was detected ten times or more. As DNA, the CDR3 is TGTGCCAGCAGCTCACCGGGTCCAAATATCGCAGATACGCAGTATTTT. This sequence encodes CASSSPGPNIADTQYF. The chain is built from TRBV5-4 and TRBJ2-3; D not resolved. This CDR3 is 16 amino acids long. The ends were cut back, 3 bases at V and 4 bases at J, with 18 bases in the middle. CDR1 and CDR2 from the germline V gene are SGHNT and YYREEE (reference sequence).

This clonotype has ten or more counts. The chain joins TRBV3-1 to TRBJ1-2; no firm D call. V gave up 0 bases and J gave up 8 bases, with 7 bases separating them. Germline V CDR1 and CDR2: LGHDT, YNNKEL (reference sequence). The length of the CDR3 is 12 residues. The CDR3 region is CASSQESGGYTF. As DNA, the CDR3 is TGTGCCAGCAGCCAAGAATCTGGGGGCTACACCTTC.

This chain uses TRBV4-1 with TRBJ2-7, with TRBD2 matching 8 bases. V was clipped by 1 base and J by 4 bases; unmatched bases: 9. Germline values: CDR1 MGHRA, CDR2 YSYEKL. The CDR3 has 16 amino acids. This CDR3 is CASSQVRTSIRYEQYF. The CDR3 DNA is TGCGCCAGCAGCCAAGTAAGGACTAGCATTCGATACGAGCAGTACTTC.

This clonotype was seen at least ten times. The V and J genes are TRBV27 and TRBJ1-5; D is ambiguous. This CDR3 region has 13 residues. V was pared by 1 base and J by 7 bases, with 8 bases between. Germline CDR1 is MNHEY and CDR2 is SMNVEV (reference sequence). The CDR3 DNA reads as TGTGCCAGCAGTTTATTCCCTGACCAGCCCCAGCATTTT. It yields the protein CASSLFPDQPQHF.

With regard to this clonotype: This probably arose from a read error, given a far larger clone one base away. V gene TRBV16 combines with J gene TRBJ2-5, with D unresolved. In germline, CDR1 is KGHSY, CDR2 FQNENV. V lost 6 bases, J lost 1 base, and 12 bases lay in between. The CDR3 runs to 14 residues. The DNA of the CDR3 is TGTGCCAGCAGACTAAGAGTGTGCCAAGAGACCCAGTACTTC. As protein: CASRLRVCQETQYF.

The V and J genes are TRBV18 and TRBJ2-1; D unclear. The germline gives CDR1 KGHSH, CDR2 LQKENI. V lost 3 bases, J lost 8 bases, and 5 bases lay in between. The CDR3 is made up of 11 amino acids. The CDR3 DNA sequence: TGTGCCAGCTCACCTATAGATGAGCAGTTCTTC. It translates to CASSPIDEQFF. The complete variable domain, with remaining parts taken from reference TRBV18 and TRBJ2-1, reads NAGVMQNPRHLVRRRGQEARLRCSPMKGHSHVYWYRQLPEEGLKFMVYLQKENIIDESGMPKERFSAEFPKEGPSILRIQQVVRGDSAAYFCASSPIDEQFFGPGTRLTVL.

This clonotype was counted at least ten times. This chain links TRBV24-1 with TRBJ1-1; tentatively, D is TRBD1 (6 bases). Trimming took 5 bases from V and 7 from J, leaving 16 bases between them. This CDR3 has 14 residues. Germline V gene data show CDR1 as KGHDR and CDR2 as SFDVKD. Written as DNA, the CDR3 is TGTGCCACCAGTGCGGGCAGGGGCCGGGGTGAAGCTTTCTTT. Amino acid sequence: CATSAGRGRGEAFF.

This clonotype has a count of ten or more. V and J are TRBV28 and TRBJ1-2, with D maybe TRBD1 (5 bases). With 8 bases removed from V and 0 bases from J, the gap between germline ends came to 19 bases. This CDR3 is built from 16 residues. Germline V CDR1 and CDR2: MDHEN, SYDVKM. CDR3 coding DNA: TGTGCCAGCGGGGGGAGCCTGGGATCCACTAACTATGGCTACACCTTC. Its protein product is CASGGSLGSTNYGYTF.

This clonotype was observed a handful of times. The chain has TRBV7-9 and TRBJ1-1, with D maybe TRBD1 (6 bases). The germline gives CDR1 SEHNR, CDR2 FQNEAQ (reference sequence). Trimming cost V 5 bases and J 11 bases, with 15 bases left between them. This CDR3 region has 12 residues. This CDR3 is CASSGGGVRAFF. The CDR3, as DNA: TGTGCCAGCAGCGGAGGGGGAGTTAGGGCTTTCTTT.

This clonotype has a count of ten or more. The V and J genes are TRBV5-1 and TRBJ2-7, with TRBD1 matching 12 bases. V lost 0 bases and J lost 2; bases outside the gene matches: 12. The CDR3 is made up of 19 amino acids. Germline loops: CDR1 SGHRS, CDR2 YFSETQ. The CDR3 loop is CASSLVGGDRGHLPYEQYF. Here the CDR3 DNA reads TGCGCCAGCAGCTTGGTTGGCGGGGACAGGGGGCACTTACCCTACGAGCAGTACTTC.

The genes are TRBV6-2 or TRBV6-3 and TRBJ2-3; D is uncertain. The V end was cut by 4 bases, the J end by 2 bases, with 16 bases between. This CDR3 spans 16 amino acids. Germline loops: CDR1 MNHEY, CDR2 SVGEGT. This chain's CDR3 is CASSFSSPGTTDTQYF. CDR3 DNA sequence: TGTGCCAGCAGTTTTTCCAGCCCCGGAACCACAGATACGCAGTATTTT.

This clonotype has a count of ten or more. The chain has TRBV30 and TRBJ2-5, with D possibly matching TRBD2 (6 bases). The germline V gene encodes CDR1 GTSNPN and CDR2 SVGIG (reference sequence). The CDR3 extends over 13 amino acids. The germline V and J ends were trimmed by 3 bases and 5 bases, with 13 bases remaining between them. In DNA form, the CDR3 reads TGTGCCTGGAGCAGGAGGGCCCCGGAGACCCAGTACTTC. Residues: CAWSRRAPETQYF. Supplemented by reference TRBV30 and TRBJ2-5, the full variable domain reads SQTIHQWPATLVQPVGSPLSLECTVEGTSNPNLYWYRQAAGRGLQLLFYSVGIGQISSEVPQNLSASRPQDRQFILSSKKLLLSDSGFYLCAWSRRAPETQYFGPGTRLLVL.

This clonotype has ten or more counts. This rearrangement joins TRBV18 to TRBJ1-3, with D tentatively TRBD1 (6 bases). V was trimmed by 3 bases and J by 0 bases, leaving 9 bases between them. The CDR3 extends over 15 amino acids. The V gene's germline CDR1 is KGHSH and CDR2 LQKENI. CDR3 DNA: TGTGCCAGCTCACCGAAGGGGGTCTCTGGAAACACCATATATTTT. This encodes CASSPKGVSGNTIYF.